Presented here are 24 T cell receptor beta chains from one specimen sequenced in a study of shared clonotypes between healthy human individuals. CD8 cells classed as naive were CD45RO-negative and positively selected for CCR7, excluding terminally differentiated effector memory CD45RA+ cells. Clones were read by immunoSEQ multiplex PCR, and TCRdb kept only the in-frame ones, dropping some. The table lists approximately 650,000 clones, about 95% of them singletons. Specimen: naive CD8+ T cells sorted from blood. These TCRs come from a woman in her 30s in good health.

The rearrangement links TRBV29-1 to TRBJ1-2, with TRBD1 matching over 7 bases. Trimming cost V 6 bases and J 3 bases; bases outside gene matches: 7. The germline CDR1 and CDR2 sequences are SQVTM and ANQGSEA. CDR3 length: 13 amino acids. CDR3 protein: CSVAGQNHYGYTF. DNA for the CDR3: TGCAGCGTCGCGGGACAGAACCACTATGGCTACACCTTC.

The V call is TRBV30, the J call TRBJ2-1; 8 bases align to TRBD2. Losses at the gene ends were 4 bases for V and 5 bases for J; bases not matched to a gene: 7. CDR3 size: 14 residues. CDR1 GTSNPN and CDR2 SVGIG come from the germline V gene (reference sequence). The CDR3 DNA sequence: TGTGCCTGGACCACCGGGCGGGGGGACAATGAGCAGTTCTTC. Translation gives CAWTTGRGDNEQFF.

The rearrangement joins TRBV18 to TRBJ2-5; D is possibly TRBD1 (6 bases). Trimming took off 4 bases at V and 2 bases at J, with 14 bases between the two ends. Germline CDR1 and CDR2: KGHSH and LQKENI. The CDR3 spans 15 residues. The CDR3 protein is CASSRDVGTQETQYF. The CDR3 DNA follows: TGTGCCAGCTCACGGGACGTGGGGACACAAGAGACCCAGTACTTC. The full variable domain, completed using reference TRBV18 and TRBJ2-5, is NAGVMQNPRHLVRRRGQEARLRCSPMKGHSHVYWYRQLPEEGLKFMVYLQKENIIDESGMPKERFSAEFPKEGPSILRIQQVVRGDSAAYFCASSRDVGTQETQYFGPGTRLLVL.

The V and J genes are TRBV6-5 and TRBJ1-3; D ambiguous. Deletions cut 4 bases from V and 7 bases from J, with 11 bases between. Germline CDR1 MNHEY, CDR2 SVGAGI. This CDR3 comprises 13 residues. The CDR3 nucleotides are TGTGCCAGCAGTTTCGTGGAGACGAACACCATATATTTT. This sequence encodes CASSFVETNTIYF.

The chain links TRBV29-1 to TRBJ2-1, with 7 bases that match TRBD2. The germline CDR1 and CDR2 sequences are SQVTM and ANQGSEA. There are 12 residues in the CDR3. V trimming: 4 bases; J trimming: 7 bases; junction bases outside the gene matches: 4. The chain's CDR3 is CSVGGRVNEQFF. The CDR3 nucleotides are TGCAGCGTTGGTGGGAGGGTGAATGAGCAGTTCTTC.

This chain uses TRBV7-9 with TRBJ1-2; D remains unclear. Germline V gene lookup returns CDR1 SEHNR and CDR2 FQNEAQ (reference sequence). The CDR3 consists of 13 residues. Trimming left V 5 bases short and J 2 bases short, with 9 bases between. The CDR3 spells CASSPDPNYGYTF. For the CDR3, the DNA is TGTGCCAGCAGCCCCGACCCAAACTATGGCTACACCTTC.

This rearrangement joins TRBV29-1 to TRBJ1-2, with a possible D match to TRBD1 (6 bases). There are 13 residues in the CDR3. Trimming stripped 3 bases from V and 5 bases from J, with 13 bases between. CDR1 and CDR2 (germline): SQVTM, ANQGSEA. The CDR3 nucleotides are TGCAGCGTTGACGGGGGGCGGGAGTATGGCTACACCTTC. It encodes CSVDGGREYGYTF.

The CDR3 DNA reads TGCGCCAGCAGCCCCCGGGACCCAAACGGGGAGCAGTTCTTC. Translating it yields CASSPRDPNGEQFF. The chain is built from TRBV5-1 and TRBJ2-1; D may match TRBD1 or TRBD2 (5 bases each). Trimming left V 4 bases short and J 10 bases short, with 18 bases between. The CDR3 contains 14 residues. Germline V CDR1 and CDR2: SGHRS, YFSETQ.

This rearrangement joins TRBV7-6 to TRBJ2-1, with TRBD2 matching over 12 bases. This CDR3 spans 15 amino acids. Germline assignment: CDR1 SGHVS and CDR2 FNYEAQ. V lost 5 bases and J lost 5; bases outside the gene matches: 4. Written as DNA, the CDR3 is TGTGCCAGCAGCCCTAGACTAGCGGGAGACAATGAGCAGTTCTTC. Its protein is CASSPRLAGDNEQFF.

In its sample, this clone was seen once. This chain uses TRBV27 with TRBJ2-3; D may be TRBD2 (6 bases). The CDR3 is 15 amino acids. The ends were cut back, 7 bases at V and 2 bases at J, with 16 bases in the middle. From germline, CDR1 is MNHEY and CDR2 SMNVEV (reference sequence). The CDR3, as DNA: TGTGCCAGCACCGGACGGGACTTGTACACAGATACGCAGTATTTT. Translating gives CASTGRDLYTDTQYF.

V gene TRBV19 combines with J gene TRBJ2-7; 11 bases fit TRBD1. This CDR3 has 14 residues. Trimming cost V 5 bases and J 4 bases; bases outside gene matches: 4. The germline CDR1 and CDR2 sequences are LNHDA and SQIVND (reference sequence). CDR3 protein: CASSVGQGAYEQYF. The CDR3 DNA follows: TGTGCCAGTAGTGTTGGACAGGGGGCTTACGAGCAGTACTTC. Full variable domain (outside the CDR3, taken from reference TRBV19 and TRBJ2-7): DGGITQSPKYLFRKEGQNVTLSCEQNLNHDAMYWYRQDPGQGLRLIYYSQIVNDFQKGDIAEGYSVSREKKESFPLTVTSAQKNPTAFYLCASSVGQGAYEQYFGPGTRLTVT.

V is TRBV27 and J is TRBJ2-3; 10 bases match TRBD2. CDR3 size: 16 residues. V dropped 5 bases and J dropped 3; count of bases not matched to a gene: 8. Germline CDR1 is MNHEY and CDR2 is SMNVEV (reference sequence). The CDR3 loop reads CASSPSGRVVTDTQYF. The CDR3 DNA follows: TGTGCCAGCAGTCCTAGCGGGAGAGTAGTGACAGATACGCAGTATTTT.

The V gene is TRBV2, the J gene TRBJ1-5; unclear D gene. The CDR3 sequence is 12 residues long. The germline V gene has CDR1 SNHLY and CDR2 FYNNEI. Trimming pared 2 bases from V and 8 bases from J, leaving 7 bases between. The CDR3 reads CASSESGKPQHF. CDR3 in DNA: TGTGCCAGCAGTGAATCCGGAAAGCCCCAGCATTTT.

A remark on this clone: This specimen includes other DNA sequences encoding the same CDR3. The rearrangement joins TRBV27 to TRBJ2-3; D is unclear. Trimming cost V 5 bases and J 1 base, with 4 bases left between them. There are 12 residues in the CDR3. Germline CDR1 and CDR2: MNHEY and SMNVEV (reference sequence). The CDR3 region is CASSLRTDTQYF. CDR3 nucleotide sequence: TGTGCCAGCAGTCTCCGCACAGATACGCAGTATTTT.

Notes on this clone: Other DNA sequences in this sample translate to the same CDR3. The chain links TRBV29-1 to TRBJ2-7, with TRBD1 matching 10 bases. V lost 2 bases to trimming and J lost 3 bases; unmatched junction nucleotides: 1. The CDR3 sequence is 13 residues long. Germline V gene data show CDR1 as SQVTM and CDR2 as ANQGSEA. The DNA of the CDR3 is TGCAGCGTTGAAAGGGACAGGGGCTACGAGCAGTACTTC. Translated: CSVERDRGYEQYF.

The rearrangement links TRBV19 to TRBJ1-5; the D is unclear. This CDR3 is built from 15 residues. Germline assignment: CDR1 LNHDA and CDR2 SQIVND (reference sequence). V shed 3 bases and J shed 4 bases, with 13 bases lying between them. CDR3 sequence: CASSIYGSLNQPQHF. CDR3 DNA: TGTGCCAGTAGTATTTACGGAAGCTTAAATCAGCCCCAGCATTTT.

V is TRBV20-1 and J is TRBJ2-7; TRBD2 aligns across 8 bases. Germline CDR1 is DFQATT and CDR2 is SNEGSKA (reference sequence). This CDR3 comprises 11 residues. As DNA, the CDR3 is TGCCTGTGGCAGCGGGGGAACGAGCAGTACTTC. It is translated as CLWQRGNEQYF.

The CDR3 DNA reads as TGTGCCAGCAGCTCACTTTCTGAGTACCACGAGCAGTACTTC. It codes for CASSSLSEYHEQYF. The chain links TRBV13 to TRBJ2-7; D is unclear. The V end was cut by 4 bases, the J end by 5 bases, with 15 bases between. The CDR3 sequence is 14 residues long. CDR1 and CDR2 from the germline V gene are PRHDT and FYEKMQ (reference sequence).

The chain employs TRBV2 and TRBJ2-2; maybe TRBD1 (5 bases). The germline V gene has CDR1 SNHLY and CDR2 FYNNEI. Trimming left V 3 bases short and J 7 bases short, with 15 bases between. The CDR3 covers 15 residues. CDR3 loop: CASSEGRVTGGELFF. CDR3 nucleotide sequence: TGTGCCAGCAGTGAGGGCAGGGTGACGGGCGGGGAGCTGTTTTTT.

The chain is built from TRBV18 and TRBJ2-7, with D uncertain. The CDR3 spans 13 residues. The V gene's germline CDR1 is KGHSH and CDR2 LQKENI. V was clipped by 2 bases and J by 1 base, with 6 bases between them. CDR3 amino acids: CASSPTDSYEQYF. The DNA of the CDR3 is TGTGCCAGCTCACCAACAGATTCCTACGAGCAGTACTTC.

The chain links TRBV19 to TRBJ2-1, with D possibly TRBD1 on 5 matching bases. Germline V gene lookup returns CDR1 LNHDA and CDR2 SQIVND (reference sequence). CDR3 size: 13 residues. Trimming shortened V by 3 bases and J by 10 bases, and 13 bases separated the two germline ends. The CDR3 DNA reads TGTGCCAGTAGTATTGGGATCACAGGAGAGCAGTTCTTC. This encodes CASSIGITGEQFF.

The chain links TRBV5-1 to TRBJ2-1, with D uncertain. The CDR3 contains 14 residues. The V end was cut by 0 bases, the J end by 3 bases, with 7 bases between. In germline, CDR1 is SGHRS, CDR2 YFSETQ. CDR3 nucleotide sequence: TGCGCCAGCAGCTTGGAAGAGTACTACAATGAGCAGTTCTTC. Amino acids: CASSLEEYYNEQFF.

The V gene is TRBV28, the J gene TRBJ2-7, with unresolved D. Germline V gene lookup returns CDR1 MDHEN and CDR2 SYDVKM. CDR3 size: 14 residues. V lost 2 bases and J lost 3, with 11 bases in between. The CDR3: CASSLQGSYYEQYF. The CDR3, as DNA: TGTGCCAGCAGTTTACAAGGCAGCTACTACGAGCAGTACTTC.

The chain joins TRBV7-7 to TRBJ2-5, with 11 bases lining up with TRBD2. With 2 bases clipped from V and 5 bases from J, the junction kept 4 bases outside the gene matches. The CDR3 runs to 15 residues. Per the germline V gene, CDR1 is SSHAT and CDR2 is FNYEAQ (reference sequence). CDR3 DNA sequence: TGTGCCAGCAGCTTAACTAGCGGGAGAAGGGAGACCCAGTACTTC. As protein: CASSLTSGRRETQYF. Based on the CDR3 plus reference TRBV7-7 and TRBJ2-5, the full variable domain is GAGVSQSPRYKVTKRGQDVTLRCDPISSHATLYWYQQALGQGPEFLTYFNYEAQPDKSGLPSDRFSAERPEGSISTLTIQRTEQRDSAMYRCASSLTSGRRETQYFGPGTRLLVL.